This paragraph covers one T cell receptor beta chain sequence. This sample is drawn from a study of T cell changes during pregnancy in multiple sclerosis. This table comes from immunoSEQ multiplex PCR, and its TCRdb copy is limited to in-frame clones, with some not included. The sample consists of 55,000 to 75,000 clones, 92% of them appearing once. Germline V gene data show CDR1 as MNHEY and CDR2 as SMNVEV (reference sequence). The CDR3 has 12 amino acids. V was trimmed by 2 bases and J by 6 bases, leaving 5 bases between them. The origin of this receptor is a female donor with multiple sclerosis, enrolled in a pregnancy study. V and J are TRBV27 and TRBJ1-5; D unclear. The sample in question was peripheral blood, obtained after pregnancy. CDR3 in amino acids: CASSLIGQPQHF. The CDR3 DNA reads as TGTGCCAGCAGTTTAATCGGTCAGCCCCAGCATTTT.